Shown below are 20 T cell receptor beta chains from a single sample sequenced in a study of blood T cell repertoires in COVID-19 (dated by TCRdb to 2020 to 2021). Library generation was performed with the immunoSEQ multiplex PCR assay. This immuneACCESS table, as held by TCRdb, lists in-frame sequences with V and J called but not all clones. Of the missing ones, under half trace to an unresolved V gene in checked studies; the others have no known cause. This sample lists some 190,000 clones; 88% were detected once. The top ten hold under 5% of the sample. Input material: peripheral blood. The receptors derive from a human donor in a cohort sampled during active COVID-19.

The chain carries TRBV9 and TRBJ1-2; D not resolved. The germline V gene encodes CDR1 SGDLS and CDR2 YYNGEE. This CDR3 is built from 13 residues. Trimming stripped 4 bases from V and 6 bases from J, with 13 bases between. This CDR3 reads CASSIRAYDGYTF. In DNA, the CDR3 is TGTGCCAGCAGCATCCGAGCGTACGATGGCTACACCTTC. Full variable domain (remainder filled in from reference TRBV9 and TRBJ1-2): DSGVTQTPKHLITATGQRVTLRCSPRSGDLSVYWYQQSLDQGLQFLIQYYNGEERAKGNILERFSAQQFPDLHSELNLSSLELGDSALYFCASSIRAYDGYTFGSGTRLTVV.

For the CDR3, the DNA is TGTGCCAGCAGTTTAAGGCGGTATAATTCACCCCTCCACTTT. Its translation: CASSLRRYNSPLHF. This chain uses TRBV27 with TRBJ1-6, with D uncertain. CDR1 is MNHEY, CDR2 SMNVEV, per germline (reference sequence). This CDR3 has 14 residues. The V end lost 2 bases, the J end lost 4 bases, and 6 bases lay between the germline ends.

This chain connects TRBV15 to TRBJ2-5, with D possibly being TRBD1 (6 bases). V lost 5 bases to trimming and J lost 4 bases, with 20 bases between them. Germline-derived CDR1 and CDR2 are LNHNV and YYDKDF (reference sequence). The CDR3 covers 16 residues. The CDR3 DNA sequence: TGTGCCACCAGCCCCCAGGACAGACCGAGCGGAGAGACCCAGTACTTC. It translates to CATSPQDRPSGETQYF.

CDR3 DNA sequence: TGTGCCAGCTCAGCTCTAGCGGGAGATGGAGATACGCAGTATTTT. It is translated as CASSALAGDGDTQYF. The V and J genes are TRBV18 and TRBJ2-3; 10 nucleotides match TRBD2. Trimming at V came to 5 bases and at J to 5 bases, leaving 7 bases not matched to a gene. This CDR3 contains 15 residues. In germline, CDR1 is KGHSH, CDR2 LQKENI.

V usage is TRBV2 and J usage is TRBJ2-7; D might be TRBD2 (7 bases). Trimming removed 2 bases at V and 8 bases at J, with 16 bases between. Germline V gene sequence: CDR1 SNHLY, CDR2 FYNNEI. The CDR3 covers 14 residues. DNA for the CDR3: TGTGCCAGCAGTGAAAGGGGGGGAGTTGATCAGCAGTACTTC. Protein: CASSERGGVDQQYF.

CDR3 loop: CATSEAQITDTQYF. CDR3 bases: TGTGCCACCAGTGAGGCACAGATCACAGATACGCAGTATTTT. The chain recombines TRBV24-1 with TRBJ2-3; no reliable D call. Trimming removed 4 bases from V and 2 bases from J, with 9 bases in between. The CDR3 contains 14 residues. The germline V gene has CDR1 KGHDR and CDR2 SFDVKD.

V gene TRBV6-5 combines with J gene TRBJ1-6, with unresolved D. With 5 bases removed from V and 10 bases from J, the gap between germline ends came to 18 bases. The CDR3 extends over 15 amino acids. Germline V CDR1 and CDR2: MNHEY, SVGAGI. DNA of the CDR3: TGTGCCAGCAGTCCCTCTACTACCATGAAATCACCCCTCCACTTT. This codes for CASSPSTTMKSPLHF.

CDR3: CASSQNRGGAEKLFF. The CDR3 DNA sequence: TGCGCCAGCAGCCAAAACCGCGGGGGCGCAGAAAAACTGTTTTTT. The J gene is TRBJ1-4, the V gene TRBV4-3; TRBD1 might be the D (6 bases). V shed 2 bases and J shed 8 bases, with 15 bases lying between them. This CDR3 contains 15 residues. Germline V gene data show CDR1 as LGHNA and CDR2 as YSLEER.

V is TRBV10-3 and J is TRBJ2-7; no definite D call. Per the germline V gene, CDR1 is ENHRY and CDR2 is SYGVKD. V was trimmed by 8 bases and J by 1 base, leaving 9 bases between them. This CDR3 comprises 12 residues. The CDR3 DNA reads TGTGCCATCGGCAAGATTTCCTACGAGCAGTACTTC. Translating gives CAIGKISYEQYF.

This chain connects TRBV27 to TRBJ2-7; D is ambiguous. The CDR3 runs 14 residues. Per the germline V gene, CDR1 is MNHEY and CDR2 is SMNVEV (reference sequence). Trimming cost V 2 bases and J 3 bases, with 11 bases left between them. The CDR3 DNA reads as TGTGCCAGCAGTTTAGGCGGCAGAGTCTACGAGCAGTACTTC. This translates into CASSLGGRVYEQYF.

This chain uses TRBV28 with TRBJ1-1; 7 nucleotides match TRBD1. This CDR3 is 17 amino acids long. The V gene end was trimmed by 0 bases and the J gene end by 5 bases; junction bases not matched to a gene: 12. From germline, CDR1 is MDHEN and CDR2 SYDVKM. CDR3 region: CASSLWAGGGLGTEAFF. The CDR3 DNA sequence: TGTGCCAGCAGTTTATGGGCGGGAGGGGGCCTAGGGACTGAAGCTTTCTTT.

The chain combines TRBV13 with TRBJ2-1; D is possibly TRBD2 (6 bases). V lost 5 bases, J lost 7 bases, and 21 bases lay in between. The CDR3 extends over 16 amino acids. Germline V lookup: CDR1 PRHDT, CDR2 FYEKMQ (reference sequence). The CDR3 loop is CASSVWSGGAGNEQFF. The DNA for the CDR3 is TGTGCCAGCAGCGTATGGTCAGGAGGCGCGGGGAATGAGCAGTTCTTC.

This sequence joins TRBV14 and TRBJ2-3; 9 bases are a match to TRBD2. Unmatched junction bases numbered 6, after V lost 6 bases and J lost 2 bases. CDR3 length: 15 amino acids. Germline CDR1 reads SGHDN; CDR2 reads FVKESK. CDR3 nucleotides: TGTGCCAGCAGTCGGACTAGCGAACACACAGATACGCAGTATTTT. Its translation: CASSRTSEHTDTQYF.

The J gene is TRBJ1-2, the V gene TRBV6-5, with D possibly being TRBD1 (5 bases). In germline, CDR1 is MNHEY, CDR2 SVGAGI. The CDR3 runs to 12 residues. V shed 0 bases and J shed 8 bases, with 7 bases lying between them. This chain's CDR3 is CASSYSQGGYTF. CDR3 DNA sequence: TGTGCCAGCAGTTACTCTCAGGGAGGCTACACCTTC.

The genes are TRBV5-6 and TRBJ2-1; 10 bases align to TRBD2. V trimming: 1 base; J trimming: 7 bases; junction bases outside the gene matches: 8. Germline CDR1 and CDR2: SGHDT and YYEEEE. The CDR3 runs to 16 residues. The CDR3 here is CASSLIAAGGPNEQFF. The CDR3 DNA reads TGTGCCAGCAGCTTGATTGCAGCGGGGGGGCCGAATGAGCAGTTCTTC.

In DNA form, the CDR3 reads TGTGCCAGCAGTGAACATGGGAACACAGGGGCGAATGGCTACACCTTC. It translates to CASSEHGNTGANGYTF. The chain carries TRBV2 and TRBJ1-2; 7 bases align to TRBD1. The CDR3 extends over 16 amino acids. Germline values: CDR1 SNHLY, CDR2 FYNNEI. V lost 2 bases and J lost 6; bases outside the gene matches: 12.

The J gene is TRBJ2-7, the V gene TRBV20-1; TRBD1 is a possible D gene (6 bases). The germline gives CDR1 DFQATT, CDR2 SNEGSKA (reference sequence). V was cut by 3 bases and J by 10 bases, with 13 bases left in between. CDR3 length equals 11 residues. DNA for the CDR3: TGCAGTGCTAGGGAGGACAGAGAACAGTACTTC. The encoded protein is CSAREDREQYF.

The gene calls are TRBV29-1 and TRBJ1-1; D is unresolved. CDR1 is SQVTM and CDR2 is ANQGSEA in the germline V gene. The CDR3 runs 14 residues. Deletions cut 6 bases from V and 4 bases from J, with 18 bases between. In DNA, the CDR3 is TGCAGCGTCGCACGAACTCAAAGTGGCACTGAAGCTTTCTTT. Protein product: CSVARTQSGTEAFF.

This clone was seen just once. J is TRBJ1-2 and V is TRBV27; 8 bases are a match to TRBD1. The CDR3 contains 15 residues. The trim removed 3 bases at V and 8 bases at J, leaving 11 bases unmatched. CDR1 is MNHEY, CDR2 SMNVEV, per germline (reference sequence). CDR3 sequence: CASSFPGQGLKGYTF. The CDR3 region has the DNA TGTGCCAGCAGTTTCCCAGGACAGGGATTGAAGGGCTACACCTTC.

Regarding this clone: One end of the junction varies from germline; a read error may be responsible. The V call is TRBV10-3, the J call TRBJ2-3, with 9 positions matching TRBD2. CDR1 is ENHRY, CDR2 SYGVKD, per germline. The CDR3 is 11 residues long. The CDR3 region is CAISESGLASF. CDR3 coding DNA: TGTGCCATCAGTGAGTCGGGACTAGCCTCTTTT.